This entry lists 9 T cell receptor beta chains sequenced from one sample in a study of PD-L1 blockade in urothelial cancer. Sequencing used immunoSEQ multiplex PCR; TCRdb keeps in-frame clones, though not all of them. The repertoire includes more than 30,000 clones, nearly 90% of them detected once, and 7.5% to 9.5% sits in the top ten. Time point described: peripheral blood 6 weeks after treatment start. Material: PBMCs, obtained around atezolizumab (anti-PD-L1) treatment. These receptors were taken from a man of 80 years or more with urothelial cancer.

This chain joins TRBV2 and TRBJ2-5, with D possibly TRBD2 on 5 matching bases. The germline CDR1 and CDR2 sequences are SNHLY and FYNNEI. V lost 7 bases and J lost 1, with 22 bases in between. The CDR3 totals 17 residues. The CDR3 bases are TGTGCCAGCACCCGTCGAGGGAGCATTCTGCTCCAAGAGACCCAGTACTTC. It translates to CASTRRGSILLQETQYF.

The chain has TRBV19 and TRBJ2-1; 9 nucleotides align to TRBD1. CDR1 and CDR2 (germline): LNHDA, SQIVND (reference sequence). V lost 4 bases, J lost 0 bases, and 4 bases stayed unmatched. The CDR3 is 16 residues long. CDR3 nucleotides: TGTGCCAGTAGTACGGGACAGGGCCGCTCCTACAATGAGCAGTTCTTC. This gives the protein CASSTGQGRSYNEQFF.

The V call is TRBV7-9, the J call TRBJ2-5; TRBD1 is a possible D gene (5 bases). This CDR3 is 13 amino acids long. V shed 2 bases and J shed 5 bases, with 9 bases lying between them. Germline-derived CDR1 and CDR2 are SEHNR and FQNEAQ (reference sequence). CDR3 nucleotide sequence: TGTGCCAGCAGCTTAAGGGGTGGGGAGACCCAGTACTTC. Amino acid sequence: CASSLRGGETQYF.

This clone was seen a handful of times. This chain uses TRBV7-9 with TRBJ2-3; 8 bases are a match to TRBD2. This CDR3 region has 17 residues. Germline CDR1 SEHNR, CDR2 FQNEAQ (reference sequence). V lost 4 bases, J lost 6 bases, and 15 bases stayed unmatched. This chain's CDR3 is CASSSDLGRAVRDTQYF. CDR3 DNA: TGTGCCAGCAGCTCCGATCTCGGGAGGGCCGTCAGGGATACGCAGTATTTT.

This clone is a singleton in its sample. The chain uses TRBV30 and TRBJ2-5; 15 nucleotides agree with TRBD2. The CDR3 totals 17 residues. Germline V CDR1 and CDR2: GTSNPN, SVGIG (reference sequence). Germline trimming cut 4 bases from V and 5 bases from J; bases unmatched to any gene: 11. The CDR3 nucleotides are TGTGCCTGGACGGGACTAGCGGGAGGAACGACGGTGGAGACCCAGTACTTC. Protein: CAWTGLAGGTTVETQYF.

The chain is built from TRBV7-9 and TRBJ2-7; 8 bases match TRBD2. The germline V gene has CDR1 SEHNR and CDR2 FQNEAQ (reference sequence). Germline trimming cut 1 base from V and 3 bases from J; bases unmatched to any gene: 8. CDR3 length equals 16 residues. CDR3 protein: CASSLGSGSGGYEQYF. The CDR3 DNA follows: TGTGCCAGCAGCTTAGGAAGCGGGAGCGGAGGCTACGAGCAGTACTTC.

As to this clone: The junction departs from the called germline gene at one end, perhaps through a read error. J is TRBJ1-4 and V is TRBV28, with D possibly matching TRBD1 (5 bases). Germline lookup yields CDR1 MDHEN and CDR2 SYDVKM. The CDR3 extends over 16 amino acids. DNA for the CDR3: TGTGCCAGCAGTTCCCCCCCGGGGGGAGGGAAACTTGGGGTGATTTTT. Its protein is CASSSPPGGGKLGVIF.

V is TRBV11-2 and J is TRBJ2-5; 9 positions agree with TRBD2. This CDR3 contains 16 residues. Per the germline V gene, CDR1 is SGHAT and CDR2 is FQNNGV. V lost 5 bases and J lost 5; bases outside the gene matches: 12. CDR3: CASSPTQTSGPETQYF. As DNA, the CDR3 is TGTGCCAGCAGCCCGACTCAGACTAGCGGTCCGGAGACCCAGTACTTC. The full variable domain, in which reference TRBV11-2 and TRBJ2-5 provide the parts outside the CDR3, is EAGVAQSPRYKIIEKRQSVAFWCNPISGHATLYWYQQILGQGPKLLIQFQNNGVVDDSQLPKDRFSAERLKGVDSTLKIQPAKLEDSAVYLCASSPTQTSGPETQYFGPGTRLLVL.

V is TRBV5-6 and J is TRBJ2-1; 9 bases are shared with TRBD2. Germline trimming cut 2 bases from V and 5 bases from J; bases unmatched to any gene: 8. Germline values: CDR1 SGHDT, CDR2 YYEEEE. The CDR3 is 16 residues long. CDR3 nucleotides: TGTGCCAGCAGCTTATTCCGGACTAGCGTCAACAATGAGCAGTTCTTC. Translating it yields CASSLFRTSVNNEQFF.